The entry that follows covers one T cell receptor (beta chain) sequence. What it binds is unknown. This record belongs to a study of radiation and T cells in renal cell carcinoma. On the study more broadly: Nephrectomy followed 15 Gy stereotactic body radiation by 4 weeks.

Findings of the study overall: In blood, top tumor clones expanded by 2 weeks, shrinking by 4.

Germline-derived CDR1 and CDR2 are MNHEY and SVGAGI. With 6 bases removed from V and 0 bases from J, the gap between germline ends came to 15 bases. The CDR3 runs to 15 residues. The repertoire was sequenced with immunoSEQ multiplex PCR; TCRdb's copy has only in-frame clones and lacks some. The sample has some 150,000 clones, roughly 90% seen once. Stated time point: baseline pretreatment blood. Treatment meaning: 15 Gy SBRT to primary tumor, nephrectomy 4 weeks later. The tumor was a clear cell renal cell carcinoma. This clonotype originated in a woman aged 45-65 years with renal cell carcinoma. This specimen consisted of blood, obtained from a patient whose treatment included radiotherapy and nephrectomy. The J gene is TRBJ2-7, the V gene TRBV6-5; D ambiguous. CDR3 in DNA: TGTGCCAGCAGCTTCGGACGCGGTAGCTCCTACGAGCAGTACTTC. Translation: CASSFGRGSSYEQYF.